This T cell receptor (beta chain) appears in the sequencing data of a study of beta chain features in type 1 diabetes. Looking at the study overall: Examination spanned approximately 110 million sorted cells from all samples.

The authors reverse transcribed all of the isolated RNA, so sequencing captured expressed TCRB transcripts. Samples of naive, central memory and regulatory T cells yielded a mean of about 3.6 million reads. Measured with immunoSEQ multiplex PCR; TCRdb has only the in-frame clones, and not every one. The sample includes 350,000 to 450,000 clones, more than 13% of them seen just once. Germline V gives CDR1 MDHEN, CDR2 SYDVKM. The CDR3 is 13 residues long. V lost 8 bases and J lost 0, with 7 bases in between. V is TRBV28 and J is TRBJ2-2; D unresolved. The sequenced sample consisted of naive CD4+ T cells from blood. The receptor comes from a woman between 18 and 30 years old in good health. The CDR3 sequence is CASGHSNTGELFF. The CDR3 bases are TGTGCCAGCGGGCATTCGAACACCGGGGAGCTGTTTTTT.